A single sample is the source of the 14 T cell receptor beta chains below, sequenced in a study of technical replicates of blood from several donors (dated by TCRdb to 2016 to 2017). The protocol used for the library was the immunoSEQ multiplex PCR assay. TCRdb took this table from immuneACCESS and kept in-frame rearrangements with V and J called. Such tables lack part of the clones; where checked against another copy, unresolved V genes explain under half of the gap, and the rest is unexplained. Counted in this sample were tens of thousands of clones; about 96% of them appeared once. The top ten clonotypes cover approximately 0.35% of the sample. Input material: T cells isolated from PBMCs. Receptor source: a human donor in good health.

The V gene is TRBV27, the J gene TRBJ2-7, with D perhaps TRBD1 (6 bases). Between the trimmed V and J ends, which lost 3 bases and 3 bases, there was a span of 9 bases. CDR1 is MNHEY, CDR2 SMNVEV, per germline (reference sequence). The CDR3 runs to 13 residues. CDR3 DNA sequence: TGTGCCAGCAGTTTCGGACAGCACTACGAGCAGTACTTC. Its translation: CASSFGQHYEQYF.

The chain combines TRBV2 with TRBJ1-2; a possible D gene is TRBD1 (5 bases). The CDR3 contains 14 residues. Trimming removed 5 bases from V and 4 bases from J, with 14 bases in between. Germline assignment: CDR1 SNHLY and CDR2 FYNNEI. The CDR3 here is CASSLPQGGYGYTF. For the CDR3, the DNA is TGTGCCAGCAGTCTGCCCCAGGGCGGCTATGGCTACACCTTC.

This chain uses TRBV28 with TRBJ2-7; 12 bases map to TRBD2. CDR1 is MDHEN, CDR2 SYDVKM, per germline. This CDR3 has 15 amino acids. Trimming cost V 4 bases and J 4 bases; bases outside gene matches: 5. The CDR3 spells CASSSGLAGSYEQYF. As DNA, the CDR3 is TGTGCCAGCAGTTCAGGACTAGCGGGATCGTACGAGCAGTACTTC.

The rearrangement links TRBV2 to TRBJ2-1; TRBD2 matches at 16 bases. Per the germline V gene, CDR1 is SNHLY and CDR2 is FYNNEI. CDR3 length: 16 residues. The J segment lost 9 bases and the V segment lost 4 bases, leaving 6 bases of the junction unmatched. In DNA, the CDR3 is TGTGCCAGCAGTGCCGGGACTAGCGGGAGGGCCGGTGAGCAGTTCTTC. It translates to CASSAGTSGRAGEQFF.

The chain links TRBV7-9 to TRBJ1-4; no clear D gene. There are 11 residues in the CDR3. The V end was cut by 2 bases, the J end by 9 bases, with 4 bases between. Germline CDR1 is SEHNR and CDR2 is FQNEAQ (reference sequence). In DNA form, the CDR3 reads TGTGCCAGCAGCTTACATCAAAAACTGTTTTTT. It specifies CASSLHQKLFF.

The J gene is TRBJ1-1, the V gene TRBV4-3; TRBD1 aligns across 8 bases. CDR1 is LGHNA, CDR2 YSLEER, per germline. The V and J ends lost 3 bases and 6 bases, in that order; junction bases with no gene match: 6. The CDR3 sequence is 14 residues long. The CDR3 here is CASSQPEGQAEAFF. CDR3 in DNA: TGCGCCAGCAGCCAGCCGGAGGGACAGGCTGAAGCTTTCTTT.

The chain recombines TRBV30 with TRBJ2-1; possibly TRBD2 for D (6 bases). Germline V lookup: CDR1 GTSNPN, CDR2 SVGIG (reference sequence). Trimming took 4 bases from V and 6 from J, leaving 10 bases between them. This CDR3 spans 12 amino acids. CDR3 loop: CAWNWGVNEQFF. The DNA for the CDR3 is TGTGCCTGGAACTGGGGGGTCAATGAGCAGTTCTTC.

This clone was recorded only once. The chain couples TRBV6-1 to TRBJ2-7, with D perhaps TRBD2 (6 bases). From germline, CDR1 is MNHNS and CDR2 SASEGT. The CDR3 is 15 residues long. V was pared by 4 bases and J by 2 bases, with 15 bases between. CDR3 in amino acids: CASSAISGEPYEQYF. The CDR3 DNA reads TGTGCCAGCAGTGCAATTTCGGGGGAGCCCTACGAGCAGTACTTC.

This sequence joins TRBV9 and TRBJ2-5, with 8 bases matching TRBD2. After removal of 4 bases from V and 4 bases from J, the junction contained 12 bases not matched to a gene. CDR1 and CDR2 (germline): SGDLS, YYNGEE. There are 16 residues in the CDR3. The CDR3 coding sequence is TGTGCCAGCAGCTTCCTACTAGCGGAGGGGGTAGAGACCCAGTACTTC. It codes for CASSFLLAEGVETQYF.

This chain joins TRBV6-5 and TRBJ2-7; weak D call: TRBD1 (6 bases). V dropped 5 bases and J dropped 3 bases, with 11 bases sitting between them. This CDR3 is built from 13 residues. Germline values: CDR1 MNHEY, CDR2 SVGAGI. The CDR3 DNA reads TGTGCCAGCAGTGCGACAGGAGGCTACGAGCAGTACTTC. This codes for CASSATGGYEQYF.

The J gene is TRBJ2-7, the V gene TRBV2, with 9 bases matching TRBD1. The CDR3 length is 14 residues. Germline CDR1 reads SNHLY; CDR2 reads FYNNEI. The ends lost 5 bases at V and 5 bases at J; junction bases unmatched: 7. The CDR3 sequence is CASSPLGQGHEQYF. DNA of the CDR3: TGTGCCAGCAGTCCATTGGGACAGGGCCACGAGCAGTACTTC.

This chain uses TRBV30 with TRBJ2-1; 9 nucleotides align to TRBD1. CDR3 length: 15 amino acids. The ends lost 0 bases at V and 4 bases at J; junction bases unmatched: 4. Germline CDR1 is GTSNPN and CDR2 is SVGIG (reference sequence). This CDR3 reads CAWSVGTGTYNEQFF. The CDR3, as DNA: TGTGCCTGGAGTGTAGGGACAGGGACATACAATGAGCAGTTCTTC.

V usage is TRBV4-1 and J usage is TRBJ2-7; D call uncertain. Germline V gene data show CDR1 as MGHRA and CDR2 as YSYEKL. This CDR3 has 12 residues. The V gene lost 5 bases and the J gene lost 5 bases, with 10 bases spanning the gap. CDR3 in DNA: TGCGCCAGCAGCTCAGGTTTTAACGAGCAGTACTTC. Translating gives CASSSGFNEQYF.

The CDR3 nucleotides are TGTGCCAGCAGTTACAACCATGAGACTAATGAAAAACTGTTTTTT. This gives the protein CASSYNHETNEKLFF. The V gene is TRBV6-5, the J gene TRBJ1-4; D unclear. Trimming cost V 2 bases and J 2 bases, with 9 bases left between them. This CDR3 is built from 15 residues. CDR1 is MNHEY and CDR2 is SVGAGI in the germline V gene.